The text below deals with one TCR beta chain. The CDR3 has 12 residues. The V gene's germline CDR1 is LNHDA and CDR2 SQIVND (reference sequence). The sample originates from a study of blood T cell repertoires in COVID-19. Profiled with immunoSEQ multiplex PCR; TCRdb holds only in-frame clones, not every one. The data hold about 100,000 clones, with approximately 90% observed a single time. This chain connects TRBV19 to TRBJ1-2; weak D call: TRBD1 (6 bases). The sequencing input was peripheral blood. The sequence derives from a man in his 60s with acute or convalescent COVID-19. The CDR3, as DNA: TGTTCAAGGGGCTCGGGGGGCCATGGCTACACCTTC. It is translated as CSRGSGGHGYTF.